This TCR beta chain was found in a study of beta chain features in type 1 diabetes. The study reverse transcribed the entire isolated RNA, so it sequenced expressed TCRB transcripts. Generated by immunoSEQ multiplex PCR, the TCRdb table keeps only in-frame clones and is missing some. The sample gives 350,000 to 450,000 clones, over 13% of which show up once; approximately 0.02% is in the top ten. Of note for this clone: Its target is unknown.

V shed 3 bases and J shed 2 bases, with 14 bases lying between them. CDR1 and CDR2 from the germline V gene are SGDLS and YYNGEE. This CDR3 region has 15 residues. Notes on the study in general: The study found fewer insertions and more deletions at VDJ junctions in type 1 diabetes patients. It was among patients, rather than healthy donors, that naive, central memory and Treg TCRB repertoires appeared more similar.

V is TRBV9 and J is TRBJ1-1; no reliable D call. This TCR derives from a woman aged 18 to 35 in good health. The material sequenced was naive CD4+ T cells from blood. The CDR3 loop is CASSALPTGNTEAFF. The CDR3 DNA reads TGTGCCAGCAGCGCACTCCCTACCGGTAACACTGAAGCTTTCTTT.